The rows below give T cell receptor beta chains drawn from one sample of a study of T cells in Graves' hyperthyroidism and ophthalmopathy. TCRdb reprocessed the multiplex PCR reads via MiXCR and lists one record per CDR3 protein. The sample holds 250,000 to 300,000 distinct CDR3 sequences; around 19% are singletons and the top ten take roughly 40%. Source material: blood. Receptors originate from a man over 45 with Graves' ophthalmopathy. Each CDR3 is given with its conserved first and last residue. D genes are given only for firm matches. The size field is filled for only some rows; it gives once, few, many or a size class.

j_call clone_size v_call d_call cdr3_nt cdr3_aa
TRBJ2-1 . TRBV10-3 TRBD1 TGTGCCATCAATCAGGGACAGGGAGATTTCAATGAGCAGTTCTTC CAINQGQGDFNEQFF
TRBJ1-2 few TRBV29-1 TRBD1 TGCAGCGTTGAAGATAACGCAGGGGGAGCCGACTATGGCTACACCTTC CSVEDNAGGADYGYTF
TRBJ2-1 few TRBV5-1 . TGCGCCAGCACTCTACGGGAGTTTGACAATGAGCAGTTCTTC CASTLREFDNEQFF
TRBJ1-5 many TRBV27 TRBD1 TGTGCCAGCAGTTGGGGACAGGGGAAAATTCAGCCCCAGCATTTT CASSWGQGKIQPQHF
TRBJ1-2 few TRBV29-1 TRBD1 TGCAGCGTTGAAGATGGGACAGGGCCGAACTATGGCTACACCTTC CSVEDGTGPNYGYTF
TRBJ2-1 many TRBV30 TRBD2 TGTGCCTGGAGTGTACGGGTTAGCGGGAGTTCCTACAATGAGCAGTTCTTC CAWSVRVSGSSYNEQFF
TRBJ2-5 few TRBV27 TRBD2 TGTGCCAGCAGTATTAGTCCGGGGGGAGAGACCCAGTACTTC CASSISPGGETQYF
TRBJ2-1 . TRBV9 TRBD2 TGTGCCTGCAGCGACACGGGACTAGCGGGAGGGAACTCCTACAATGAGCAGTTCTTC CACSDTGLAGGNSYNEQFF
TRBJ1-4 . TRBV6-2/TRBV6-3 . TGTGCCAGCAGTTACTTACGGGGAGTCCAAGAAAAACTGTTTTTT CASSYLRGVQEKLFF
TRBJ2-3 many TRBV20-1 TRBD1 TGCAGTGCTAGAGAATGGACAGGCGTGACAGATACGCAGTATTTT CSAREWTGVTDTQYF
TRBJ2-7 few TRBV2 . TGTGCCAGCAGTGACAGGGAGTTCTCCTACGAGCAGTACTTC CASSDREFSYEQYF
TRBJ2-7 . TRBV19 TRBD1 TGTGCCAGCGGGACAGGGGGCAGCTACGAGCAGTACTTC CASGTGGSYEQYF
TRBJ1-1 . TRBV25-1 . TGTGCCAGCAGTGAGTTGAACTTAGGGGGTACTGAAGCTTTCTTT CASSELNLGGTEAFF
TRBJ1-5 many TRBV11-2 . TGTGCCAGCAGCCCAGGACAGAGCAATCAGCCCCAGCATTTT CASSPGQSNQPQHF
TRBJ2-1 . TRBV30 TRBD2 TGTGCCTGGAATACCGGGAGGAACTCCTACAATGAGCAGTTCTTC CAWNTGRNSYNEQFF
TRBJ1-1 . TRBV20-1 . TGCAGTGCTAGCAGCCCTGGAGGAAACACTGAAGCTTTCTTT CSASSPGGNTEAFF
TRBJ2-7 many TRBV27 TRBD1 TGTGCCAGCAGTCCGTACCCCGGACAGGCAAACTACGAGCAGTACTTC CASSPYPGQANYEQYF
TRBJ2-7 . TRBV7-2 . TGTGCCAGCAGCTCCATCTTGGGTTCCTACGAGCAGTACTTC CASSSILGSYEQYF
TRBJ2-3 . TRBV20-1 TRBD2 TGCAGCCTTAGACTAGCTTACGCAGATACGCAGTATTTT CSLRLAYADTQYF
TRBJ2-7 few TRBV28 TRBD1 TGTGCCAGCATCGACAGGGTTAAGGGCGAGCAGTACTTC CASIDRVKGEQYF
TRBJ2-5 many TRBV7-8 . TGTGCCAGCAGCTTAACACAAGAGACCCAGTACTTC CASSLTQETQYF
TRBJ2-3 many TRBV7-2 . TGTGCCAGCAGCTCTTCGGGGGGCCTAAGGGGTACGCAGTATTTT CASSSSGGLRGTQYF
TRBJ2-3 few TRBV7-8 . TGTGCCAGCAGCTTAGTACTAGGGGGGCGAACTAGCACAGATACGCAGTATTTT CASSLVLGGRTSTDTQYF
TRBJ2-7 many TRBV20-1 . TGCAGTGCTAATGGCGGTGCGAGCTCCTACGAGCAGTACTTC CSANGGASSYEQYF
TRBJ2-1 many TRBV11-2 TRBD2 TGTGCCAGCAGCTTCGGACTAGCGGGATCCTACAATGAGCAGTTCTTC CASSFGLAGSYNEQFF
TRBJ2-5 . TRBV28 . TGTGCCAGCAGTTTAAGTGTGACCCAGTACTTC CASSLSVTQYF
TRBJ1-1 many TRBV3-1 . TGTGCCAGCAGCCCCCCCAGGGGTACTGAAGCTTTCTTT CASSPPRGTEAFF
TRBJ1-1 . TRBV28 . TGTGCCAGCAGGGAGAACACTGGAGCTTTCTTT CASRENTGAFF
TRBJ2-3 few TRBV29-1 . TGCAGCGTCGGGAAGACAACTAGCACAGATACGCAGTATTTT CSVGKTTSTDTQYF
TRBJ2-1 few TRBV7-3 TRBD1 TGTGCCAGCAGCTTAATGGGACAGGGGGCGGGTAATGAGCAGTTCTTC CASSLMGQGAGNEQFF
TRBJ2-2 . TRBV5-1 . TGCGCCAGTACCTACCCTTCGGGACAAAACACCGGGGAGCTGTTTTTT CASTYPSGQNTGELFF
TRBJ2-3 many TRBV20-1 . TGCAGTGCTAGAGCCCCGTTGGAGCAGACAGATACGCAGTATTTT CSARAPLEQTDTQYF
TRBJ2-2 . TRBV10-3 . TGTGCCATCAGTGAGTCGTTTGACGTAAGAGGGGAGCTGTTTTTT CAISESFDVRGELFF
TRBJ1-5 few TRBV27 TRBD1 TGTGCCAGCAGTCCCGAGACAGGGAGCAATCAGCCCCAGCATTTT CASSPETGSNQPQHF
TRBJ2-3 few TRBV24-1 TRBD2 TGTGCCACGGGGTCTATGGCGGGAGGCCCCACAGATACGCAGTATTTT CATGSMAGGPTDTQYF
TRBJ2-1 few TRBV19 . TGTGCCAGTAGCCCTGTGGGGTCCTCCTCCTACAATGAGCAGTTCTTC CASSPVGSSSYNEQFF
TRBJ2-3 . TRBV20-1 . TGCAGTGCTAGGAGGGGGAGTGGGACAGATACGCAGTATTTT CSARRGSGTDTQYF
TRBJ2-2 few TRBV7-8 . TGTGCCAGCAGCCCAGGGGTCGGCACCGGGGAGCTGTTTTTT CASSPGVGTGELFF
TRBJ2-3 many TRBV5-1 TRBD2 TGCGCCAGCAGCTCGGGACTAGCGGGAGGACGCACAGATACGCAGTATTTT CASSSGLAGGRTDTQYF
TRBJ2-3 . TRBV9 TRBD2 TGTGCCAGCAGCGTATCGTCTAGCGGGGGGACAGATACGCAGTATTTT CASSVSSSGGTDTQYF
TRBJ1-4 few TRBV6-1 . TGTGCCAGCAGCTTCCGGGCCGTTAATGAAAAACTGTTTTTT CASSFRAVNEKLFF
TRBJ2-3 . TRBV6-1 . TGTGCCAGCAGTGAAATCGGCGGGGCGAGCACAGATACGCAGTATTTT CASSEIGGASTDTQYF
TRBJ1-6 . TRBV12-3/TRBV12-4 TRBD1 TGTGCCAGCATGCGGACAGGGAAAAATTCACCCCTCCACTTT CASMRTGKNSPLHF
TRBJ2-1 many TRBV27 TRBD1 TGTGCCAGCAACAAGGGACAGGGGACCAATGAGCAGTTCTTC CASNKGQGTNEQFF
TRBJ2-3 many TRBV30 TRBD1 TGTGCCTGGAGGGGGACAGGGGGCGGCGGTACGCAGTATTTT CAWRGTGGGGTQYF
TRBJ1-5 many TRBV7-2 . TGTGCCAGCAGCTTAGGGACTCAGCCCCAGCATTTT CASSLGTQPQHF
TRBJ1-1 many TRBV12-3/TRBV12-4 . TGTGCCAGTGACACGGGACTGAACACTGAAGCTTTCTTT CASDTGLNTEAFF
TRBJ2-1 many TRBV11-1 . TGTGCCAGCAGCATGAGGAGAGACGCCTACAATGAGCAGTTCTTC CASSMRRDAYNEQFF
TRBJ1-1 many TRBV11-2 . TGTGCCAGCAGCTTGAGGCAGGGGATGGACACTGAAGCTTTCTTT CASSLRQGMDTEAFF
TRBJ1-2 many TRBV3-1 . TGTGCCAGCAGCCAAGATGGGGGGCGCCTCTATGGCTACACCTTC CASSQDGGRLYGYTF
TRBJ1-1 many TRBV28 . TGTGCCAGCATTCAGATGAACACTGAAGCTTTCTTT CASIQMNTEAFF
TRBJ1-2 . TRBV30 . TGTGCCTGGAGTTCAGGAGGGCTCTATGGCTACACCTTC CAWSSGGLYGYTF
TRBJ2-3 . TRBV9 . TGTGCCAGCAGCGTAAGTTCTGCAGATACGCAGTATTTT CASSVSSADTQYF